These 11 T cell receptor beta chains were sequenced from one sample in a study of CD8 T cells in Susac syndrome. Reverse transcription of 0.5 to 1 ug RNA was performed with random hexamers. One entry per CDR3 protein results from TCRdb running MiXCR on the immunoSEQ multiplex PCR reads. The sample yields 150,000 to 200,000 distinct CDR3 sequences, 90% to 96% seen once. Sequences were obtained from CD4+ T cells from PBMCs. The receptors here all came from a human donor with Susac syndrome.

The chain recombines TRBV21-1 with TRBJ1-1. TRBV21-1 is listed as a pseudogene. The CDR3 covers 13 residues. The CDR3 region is CASSKALEKGAFF. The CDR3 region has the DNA TGTGCCAGCAGCAAAGCGCTGGAGAAAGGAGCTTTCTTT.

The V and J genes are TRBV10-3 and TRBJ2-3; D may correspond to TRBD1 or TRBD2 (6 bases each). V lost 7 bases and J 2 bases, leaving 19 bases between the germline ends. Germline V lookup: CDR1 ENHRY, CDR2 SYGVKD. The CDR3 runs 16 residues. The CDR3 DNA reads TGTGCCATCAAGTCACGAGTAGGGGGGCACACAGATACGCAGTATTTT. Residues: CAIKSRVGGHTDTQYF.

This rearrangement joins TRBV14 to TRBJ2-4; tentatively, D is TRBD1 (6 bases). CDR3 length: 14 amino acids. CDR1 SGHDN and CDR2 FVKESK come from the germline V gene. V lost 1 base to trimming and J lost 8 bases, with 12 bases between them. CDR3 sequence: CASSQGGGIYIQYF. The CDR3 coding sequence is TGTGCCAGCAGCCAAGGAGGGGGTATTTACATTCAGTACTTC.

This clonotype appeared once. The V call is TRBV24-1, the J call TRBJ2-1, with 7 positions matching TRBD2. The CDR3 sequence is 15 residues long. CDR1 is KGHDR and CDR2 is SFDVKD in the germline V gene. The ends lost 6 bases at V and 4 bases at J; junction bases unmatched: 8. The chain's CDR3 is CATSPSGTTYNEQFF. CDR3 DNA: TGTGCCACCAGTCCGTCTGGGACTACATACAATGAGCAGTTCTTC.

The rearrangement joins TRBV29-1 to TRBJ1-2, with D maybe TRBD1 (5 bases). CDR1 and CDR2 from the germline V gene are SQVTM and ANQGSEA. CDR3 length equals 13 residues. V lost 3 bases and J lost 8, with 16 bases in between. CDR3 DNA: TGCAGCGTTGATCCCGCAGGGATTTTGGGCTACACCTTC. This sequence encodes CSVDPAGILGYTF. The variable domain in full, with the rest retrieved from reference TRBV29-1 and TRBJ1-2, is SAVISQKPSRDICQRGTSLTIQCQVDSQVTMMFWYRQQPGQSLTLIATANQGSEATYESGFVIDKFPISRPNLTFSTLTVSNMSPEDSSIYLCSVDPAGILGYTFGSGTRLTVV.

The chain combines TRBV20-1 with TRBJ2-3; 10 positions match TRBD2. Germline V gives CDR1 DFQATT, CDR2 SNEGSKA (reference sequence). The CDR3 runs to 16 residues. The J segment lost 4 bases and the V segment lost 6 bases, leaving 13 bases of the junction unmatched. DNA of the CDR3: TGCAGTGCCCAGAGTGCCGCTAGCGGGGGCCCAGATACGCAGTATTTT. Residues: CSAQSAASGGPDTQYF.

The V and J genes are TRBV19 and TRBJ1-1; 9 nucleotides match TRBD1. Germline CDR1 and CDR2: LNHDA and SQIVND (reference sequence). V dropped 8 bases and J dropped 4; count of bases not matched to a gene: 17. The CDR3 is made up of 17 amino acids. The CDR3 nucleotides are TGTGCCAGTCAACCGGGACAGGGTAGGACGGTCAGCACTGAAGCTTTCTTT. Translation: CASQPGQGRTVSTEAFF.

The CDR3 loop reads CAWGRGVMNTEAFF. CDR3 DNA sequence: TGTGCCTGGGGGAGGGGGGTTATGAACACTGAAGCTTTCTTT. J is TRBJ1-1 and V is TRBV30; perhaps TRBD1 as D (6 bases). V lost 5 bases and J lost 0, with 13 bases in between. Per germline, CDR1 GTSNPN and CDR2 SVGIG (reference sequence). This CDR3 has 14 residues.

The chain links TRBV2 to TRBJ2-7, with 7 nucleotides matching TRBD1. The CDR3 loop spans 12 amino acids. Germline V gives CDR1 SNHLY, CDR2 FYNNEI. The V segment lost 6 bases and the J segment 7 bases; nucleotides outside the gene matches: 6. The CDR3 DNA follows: TGTGCCAGCAGGGACAGGCCCTTGGAGCAGTACTTC. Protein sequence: CASRDRPLEQYF.

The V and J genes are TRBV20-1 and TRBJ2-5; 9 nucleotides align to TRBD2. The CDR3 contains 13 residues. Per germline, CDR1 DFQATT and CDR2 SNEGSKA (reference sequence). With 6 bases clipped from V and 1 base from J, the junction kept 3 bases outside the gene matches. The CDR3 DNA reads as TGCAGTGCCGCAGCGGGGGGCCAAGAGACCCAGTACTTC. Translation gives CSAAAGGQETQYF.

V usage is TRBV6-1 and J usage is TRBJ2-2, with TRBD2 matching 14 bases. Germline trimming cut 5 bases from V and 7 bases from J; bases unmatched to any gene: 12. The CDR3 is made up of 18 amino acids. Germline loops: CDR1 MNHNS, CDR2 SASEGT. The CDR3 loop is CASSTPGLAGAGSGELFF. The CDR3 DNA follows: TGTGCCAGCAGTACCCCGGGACTAGCGGGGGCCGGGAGCGGGGAGCTGTTTTTT.